This T cell receptor beta chain originates from a study of response to subunit inactivated influenza vaccine. TCRdb fed the RT-PCR reads into MiXCR, producing one record per CDR3 protein. The sample consists of approximately 730,000 distinct CDR3 sequences, about 15% of them appearing once. The length of the CDR3 is 12 residues. Germline V gene sequence: CDR1 MNHEY, CDR2 SVGAGI. Trimming took off 4 bases at V and 5 bases at J, with 7 bases between the two ends. The specimen was PBMCs from blood, collected less than 15 days before vaccination. The TCR comes from a man aged 45-65 years who received an inactivated influenza vaccine. This chain uses TRBV6-5 with TRBJ2-3, with D unclear. The CDR3 loop is CASSSDRDTQYF. Here the CDR3 DNA reads TGTGCCAGCAGTTCCGATAGAGATACGCAGTATTTT.